A selection of T cell receptor beta chains follows, all from one sample in a study of shared clonotypes between healthy human individuals. Clones were sequenced by immunoSEQ multiplex PCR, and TCRdb holds only the in-frame ones, with some missing. The sample contains more than 2 million clones, around 93% of which appear only once. Input material: naive CD8+ T cells from PBMCs. The receptors were sampled from a man between 18 and 35 years old in good health. Some clones in this sample may be carry-over from other donors' samples. Both conserved end residues are part of each CDR3. Fields, in order: D gene, J gene, clone size, V gene, CDR3 protein, CDR3 DNA. The D gene is left open where the match is weak. Expanded clones get a size class; other rows say once, few or many, or leave the size out.

-	TRBJ2-7	-	TRBV28	CASSLLPGKAYEQYF	TGTGCCAGCAGTTTACTGCCAGGGAAAGCCTACGAGCAGTACTTC
TRBD2	TRBJ2-1	-	TRBV4-1	CASSQVAGTSGRSYNEQFF	TGCGCCAGCAGCCAAGTCGCCGGGACTAGCGGGAGGAGCTACAATGAGCAGTTCTTC
TRBD1	TRBJ1-2	-	TRBV7-8	CASSGTGTALSNYGYTF	TGTGCCAGCAGCGGTACCGGGACAGCCCTTAGTAACTATGGCTACACCTTC
-	TRBJ2-5	-	TRBV4-1	CASRNTGDIWEETQYF	TGCGCCAGCAGGAATACAGGCGATATTTGGGAAGAGACCCAGTACTTC
-	TRBJ2-3	-	TRBV15	CATGGDADTQYF	TGTGCCACCGGGGGAGACGCAGATACGCAGTATTTT
TRBD1	TRBJ1-4	few	TRBV2	CASSLTGNERNEKLFF	TGTGCCAGCAGTCTGACAGGGAACGAGAGGAATGAAAAACTGTTTTTT
TRBD1	TRBJ1-1	-	TRBV2	CAGQTGDAFF	TGTGCGGGGCAAACAGGGGATGCTTTCTTT
-	TRBJ2-7	-	TRBV6-5	CASSPMSEKYEQYF	TGTGCCAGCAGTCCGATGAGCGAGAAATACGAGCAGTACTTC
-	TRBJ2-5	-	TRBV29-1	CSVDRPSGPREETQYF	TGCAGCGTTGATCGCCCGTCGGGGCCTCGGGAAGAGACCCAGTACTTC
-	TRBJ2-7	-	TRBV28	CASNSPGFYEQYF	TGTGCCAGCAACTCCCCGGGGTTCTACGAGCAGTACTTC
TRBD1	TRBJ2-7	once	TRBV4-1	CASSQAWTGGYEQYF	TGCGCCAGCAGCCAAGCGTGGACAGGGGGCTACGAGCAGTACTTC
-	TRBJ2-7	-	TRBV20-1	CSAADYEQYF	TGCAGTGCCGCGGACTACGAGCAGTACTTC
TRBD1	TRBJ2-2	-	TRBV19	CASIDRGPTGELFF	TGTGCCAGTATAGACAGGGGGCCCACCGGGGAGCTGTTTTTT
-	TRBJ2-2	-	TRBV6-5	CASSYFRSGELFF	TGTGCCAGCAGTTACTTTCGGAGCGGGGAGCTGTTTTTT
-	TRBJ2-1	-	TRBV7-3	CASSPGTYYNEQFF	TGTGCCAGCAGCCCCGGGACCTATTACAATGAGCAGTTCTTC
TRBD1	TRBJ2-5	few	TRBV12-5	CASGLGQGYQETQYF	TGTGCTAGTGGTTTAGGACAGGGGTACCAAGAGACCCAGTACTTC
TRBD1	TRBJ1-5	few	TRBV27	CASSLRPTGGTPQHF	TGTGCCAGCAGTTTACGCCCGACAGGGGGCACGCCCCAGCATTTT
TRBD2	TRBJ2-7	-	TRBV28	CAHSVGREPAGGPGEQYF	TGTGCCCACAGTGTAGGCAGGGAGCCGGCGGGAGGGCCGGGTGAGCAGTACTTC
-	TRBJ2-3	-	TRBV5-4	CASSSVEEYTDTQYF	TGTGCCAGCAGCTCTGTGGAAGAGTACACAGATACGCAGTATTTT
TRBD2	TRBJ2-1	-	TRBV7-3	CASSSHYPGLAGTQQFF	TGTGCCAGCAGCTCCCACTATCCGGGACTAGCGGGAACCCAGCAGTTCTTC
-	TRBJ1-5	-	TRBV4-1	CASSQDGLAGARQPQHF	TGCGCCAGCAGCCAGGACGGCCTTGCAGGGGCCCGGCAGCCCCAGCATTTT
-	TRBJ1-3	-	TRBV5-6	CASSLVAGAGNTIYF	TGTGCCAGCAGCTTGGTGGCCGGGGCTGGAAACACCATATATTTT
TRBD2	TRBJ2-1	-	TRBV10-1	CASSGLAGSNEQFF	TGCGCCAGCAGTGGACTAGCGGGAAGTAATGAGCAGTTCTTC
TRBD1	TRBJ1-1	-	TRBV9	CASSVSGGDTEAFF	TGTGCCAGCAGCGTTTCAGGGGGCGACACTGAAGCTTTCTTT
TRBD2	TRBJ2-1	-	TRBV7-6	CASSLREESLPGLSYNEQFF	TGTGCCAGCAGCCTACGGGAGGAATCGCTTCCAGGCCTGTCCTACAATGAGCAGTTCTTC